This T cell receptor beta chain was sequenced during a study of cytomegalovirus exposure and HLA in healthy donors. The PCR ran on 60 Vbeta and 13 Jbeta primers. Assay used: immunoSEQ multiplex PCR; TCRdb lists only in-frame clones, some missing. The profile shows around 150,000 clones, over 60% of them singletons. This clone has only one observation. In germline, CDR1 is SGHVS, CDR2 FQNEAQ. This CDR3 has 17 amino acids. V lost 2 bases and J lost 6; bases outside the gene matches: 11. Sequenced material: PBMCs. V and J are TRBV7-8 and TRBJ2-4, with TRBD2 matching 9 bases. The receptor's source is a man aged 25 to 40 in good health and CMV-seronegative. This CDR3 is CASSLFSVAGGPNIQYF. DNA for the CDR3: TGTGCCAGCAGCTTATTCTCGGTTGCGGGAGGGCCAAACATTCAGTACTTC.